A selection of T cell receptor beta chains follows, all from one sample in a study of identical twins. TCRdb processed the 5' RACE reads anew with MiXCR; each CDR3 protein has one entry. There are around 960,000 distinct CDR3 sequences in the sample; around 12% occur only once, and about 1.5% lies in the top ten. This sample also belongs to another study, concerning yellow fever vaccine responses in identical twins.

Sequenced sample: PBMCs. The receptor source for this set is a woman between 18 and 29 years old in good health. The CDR3 runs from the conserved cysteine through the conserved F or W. The order of the fields is clone size, J gene, D gene, V gene, CDR3 protein, CDR3 DNA. A D gene is named only where the DNA matches it firmly. Expanded clones get a size class; other rows say once, few or many, or leave the size out.

size: .
J: TRBJ2-1
D: TRBD2
V: TRBV7-3
CDR3: CASSQAGVNNEQFF
DNA: TGTGCCAGCAGCCAAGCGGGAGTCAACAATGAGCAGTTCTTC

size: few
J: TRBJ2-7
D: .
V: TRBV6-5
CDR3: CASSYLGISSYEQYF
DNA: TGTGCCAGCAGTTATCTCGGGATAAGCTCCTACGAGCAGTACTTC

size: .
J: TRBJ1-3
D: .
V: TRBV7-8
CDR3: CASTLQGNSGNTIYF
DNA: TGTGCCAGCACCTTACAGGGAAACTCTGGAAACACCATATATTTT

size: many
J: TRBJ2-1
D: TRBD2
V: TRBV12-3/TRBV12-4
CDR3: CASGLSGGSYNEQFF
DNA: TGTGCCAGCGGCCTTAGCGGGGGGAGTTACAATGAGCAGTTCTTC

size: many
J: TRBJ2-1
D: .
V: TRBV3-1
CDR3: CASSQVPNEQFF
DNA: TGCGCCAGCAGCCAAGTTCCCAATGAGCAGTTCTTC

size: .
J: TRBJ2-3
D: .
V: TRBV5-1
CDR3: CASSLQGTTDTQYF
DNA: TGCGCCAGCAGCTTGCAGGGGACAACAGATACGCAGTATTTT

size: .
J: TRBJ2-6
D: TRBD1
V: TRBV6-5
CDR3: CASSYSRLTGAGANVLTF
DNA: TGTGCCAGCAGTTACTCCCGTTTAACAGGGGCTGGGGCCAACGTCCTGACTTTC

size: .
J: TRBJ2-5
D: TRBD2
V: TRBV5-1
CDR3: CASSPPLTLTRLALEEETQYF
DNA: TGCGCCAGCAGCCCCCCGCTCACCCTGACCAGACTAGCGCTCGAGGAAGAGACCCAGTACTTC

size: many
J: TRBJ2-4
D: .
V: TRBV28
CDR3: CASNGWGAKNIQYF
DNA: TGTGCCAGCAACGGGTGGGGGGCCAAAAACATTCAGTACTTC

size: many
J: TRBJ2-7
D: .
V: TRBV12-3/TRBV12-4
CDR3: CASSFAGDDEQYF
DNA: TGTGCCAGCAGTTTTGCAGGGGACGACGAGCAGTACTTC

size: few
J: TRBJ2-2
D: TRBD1
V: TRBV24-1
CDR3: CATSAPEDRGNTGELFF
DNA: TGTGCCACCAGTGCCCCCGAGGACAGGGGGAACACCGGGGAGCTGTTTTTT

size: .
J: TRBJ2-1
D: .
V: TRBV10-3
CDR3: CAISESLRSYNEQFF
DNA: TGTGCCATCAGTGAGTCGCTCCGCTCCTACAATGAGCAGTTCTTC

size: .
J: TRBJ1-2
D: TRBD1
V: TRBV12-3/TRBV12-4
CDR3: CASSPDRGQSYGYTF
DNA: TGTGCCAGCAGCCCCGACAGGGGGCAGAGCTATGGCTACACCTTC

size: many
J: TRBJ2-3
D: TRBD1
V: TRBV5-1
CDR3: CASNSGQDLADTQYF
DNA: TGCGCCAGCAACAGTGGACAGGACCTAGCAGATACGCAGTATTTT

size: .
J: TRBJ1-1
D: .
V: TRBV18
CDR3: CASSDSTATQAFF
DNA: TGTGCCAGCTCGGACTCGACAGCGACTCAAGCTTTCTTT

size: few
J: TRBJ2-5
D: TRBD2
V: TRBV27
CDR3: CASRRTSGSGTQYF
DNA: TGTGCCAGCAGAAGGACTAGCGGGAGTGGGACCCAGTACTTC

size: many
J: TRBJ2-1
D: .
V: TRBV27
CDR3: CASSPEWGAFYNEQFF
DNA: TGTGCCAGCAGTCCTGAGTGGGGGGCGTTCTACAATGAGCAGTTCTTC

size: many
J: TRBJ2-1
D: TRBD2
V: TRBV24-1
CDR3: CATSTSGYNEQFF
DNA: TGTGCCACCTCGACTAGCGGATACAATGAGCAGTTCTTC